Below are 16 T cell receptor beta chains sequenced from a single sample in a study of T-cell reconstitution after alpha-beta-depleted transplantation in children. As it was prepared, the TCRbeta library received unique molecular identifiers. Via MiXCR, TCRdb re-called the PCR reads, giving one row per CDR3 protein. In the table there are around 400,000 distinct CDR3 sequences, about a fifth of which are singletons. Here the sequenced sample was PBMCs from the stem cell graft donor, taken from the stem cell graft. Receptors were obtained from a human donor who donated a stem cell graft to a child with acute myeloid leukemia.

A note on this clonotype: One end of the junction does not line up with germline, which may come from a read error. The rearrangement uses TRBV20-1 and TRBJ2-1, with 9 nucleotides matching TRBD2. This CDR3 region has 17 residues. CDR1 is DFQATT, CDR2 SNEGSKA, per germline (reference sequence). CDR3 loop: CCARGLAGRVVANEQFF. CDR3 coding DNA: TGCTGTGCTAGAGGGCTAGCGGGGCGGGTCGTGGCGAATGAGCAGTTCTTC.

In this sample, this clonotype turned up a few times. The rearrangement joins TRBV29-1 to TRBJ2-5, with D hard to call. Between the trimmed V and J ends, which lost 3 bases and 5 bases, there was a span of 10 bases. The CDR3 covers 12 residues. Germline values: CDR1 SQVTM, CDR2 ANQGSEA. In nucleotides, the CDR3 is TGCAGCGTTGAGAAAGGATTTGAGACCCAGTACTTC. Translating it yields CSVEKGFETQYF.

The CDR3 nucleotides are TGTGCCAGCAGCCAGCAACCAGTCGGCGGGACAGAAGCTTTCTTT. It specifies CASSQQPVGGTEAFF. The chain joins TRBV3-1 to TRBJ1-1; weak D call: TRBD1 (6 bases). The V end was cut by 3 bases, the J end by 8 bases, with 19 bases between. Looked up from germline, CDR1 is LGHDT and CDR2 is YNNKEL (reference sequence). The CDR3 loop spans 15 amino acids.

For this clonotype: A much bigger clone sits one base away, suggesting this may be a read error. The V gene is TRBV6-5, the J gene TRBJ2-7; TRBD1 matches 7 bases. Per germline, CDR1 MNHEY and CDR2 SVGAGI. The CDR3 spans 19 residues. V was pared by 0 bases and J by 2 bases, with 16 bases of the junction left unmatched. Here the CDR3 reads CASSYSVAFPGQKTYEQYF. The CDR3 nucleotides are TGTGCCAGCAGTTACTCAGTCGCATTCCCGGGACAGAAGACCTACGAGCAGTACTTC.

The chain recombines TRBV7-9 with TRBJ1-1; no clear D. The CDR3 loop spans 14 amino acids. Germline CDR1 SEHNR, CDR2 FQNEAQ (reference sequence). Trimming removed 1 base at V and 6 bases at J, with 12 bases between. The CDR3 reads CASSLVVGLPEAFF. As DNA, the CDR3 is TGTGCCAGCAGCTTAGTTGTGGGCTTGCCTGAAGCTTTCTTT.

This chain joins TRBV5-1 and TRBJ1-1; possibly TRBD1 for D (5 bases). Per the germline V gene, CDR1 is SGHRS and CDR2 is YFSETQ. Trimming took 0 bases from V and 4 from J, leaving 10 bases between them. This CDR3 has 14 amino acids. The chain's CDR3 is CASSLEGVGTEAFF. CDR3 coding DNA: TGCGCCAGCAGCTTGGAAGGGGTTGGCACTGAAGCTTTCTTT.

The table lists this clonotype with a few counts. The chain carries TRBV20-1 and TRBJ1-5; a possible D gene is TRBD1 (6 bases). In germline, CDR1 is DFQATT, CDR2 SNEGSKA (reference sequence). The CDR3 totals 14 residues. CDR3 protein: CSASQGVSNQPQHF. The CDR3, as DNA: TGCAGCGCCTCACAGGGCGTTAGCAATCAGCCCCAGCATTTT.

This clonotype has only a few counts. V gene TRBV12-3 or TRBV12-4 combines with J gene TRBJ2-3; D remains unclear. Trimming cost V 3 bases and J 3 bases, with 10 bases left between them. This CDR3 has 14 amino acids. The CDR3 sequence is CASSLGLMTDTQYF. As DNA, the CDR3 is TGTGCCAGCAGTTTGGGTCTCATGACAGATACGCAGTATTTT.

CDR3 region: CSVDAGLSSSYNEQFF. DNA for the CDR3: TGCAGCGTTGATGCCGGACTGTCGAGCTCCTACAATGAGCAGTTCTTC. The chain combines TRBV29-1 with TRBJ2-1; the D gene is possibly TRBD2 (5 bases). Between the trimmed V and J ends, which lost 3 bases and 0 bases, there was a span of 15 bases. Germline-derived CDR1 and CDR2 are SQVTM and ANQGSEA. CDR3 length: 16 amino acids.

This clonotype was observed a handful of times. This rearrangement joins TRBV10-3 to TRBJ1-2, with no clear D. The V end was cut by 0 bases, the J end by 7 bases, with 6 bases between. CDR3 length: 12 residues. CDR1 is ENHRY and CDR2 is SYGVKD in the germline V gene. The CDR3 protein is CAISESGRGYTF. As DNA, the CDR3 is TGTGCCATCAGTGAGTCTGGACGTGGCTACACCTTC.

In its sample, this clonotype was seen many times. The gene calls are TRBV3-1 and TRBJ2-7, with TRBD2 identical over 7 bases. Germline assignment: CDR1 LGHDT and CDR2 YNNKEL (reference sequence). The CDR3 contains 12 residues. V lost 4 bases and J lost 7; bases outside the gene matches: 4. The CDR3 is CASSLLADEQYF. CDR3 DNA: TGTGCCAGCAGCCTGCTAGCGGATGAGCAGTACTTC.

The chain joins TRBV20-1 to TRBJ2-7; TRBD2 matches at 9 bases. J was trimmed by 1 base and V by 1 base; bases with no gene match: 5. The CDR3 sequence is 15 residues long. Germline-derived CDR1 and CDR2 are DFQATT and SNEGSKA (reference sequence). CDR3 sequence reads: CSARGGSGSSYEQYF. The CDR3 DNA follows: TGCAGTGCTAGAGGTGGTAGCGGGAGTTCCTACGAGCAGTACTTC.

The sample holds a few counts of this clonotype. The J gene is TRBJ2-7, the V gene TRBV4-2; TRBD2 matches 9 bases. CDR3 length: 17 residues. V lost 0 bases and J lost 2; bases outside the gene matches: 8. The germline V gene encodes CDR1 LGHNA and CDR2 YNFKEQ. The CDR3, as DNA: TGTGCCAGCAGCCAAGATGTAGCGGGGGAACCAACCTACGAGCAGTACTTC. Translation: CASSQDVAGEPTYEQYF.

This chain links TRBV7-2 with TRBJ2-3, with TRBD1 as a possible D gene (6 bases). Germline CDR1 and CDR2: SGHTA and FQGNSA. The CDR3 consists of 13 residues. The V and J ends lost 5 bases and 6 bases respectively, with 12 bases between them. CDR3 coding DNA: TGTGCCAGCAGCCGACAGGTCAGGGATACGCAGTATTTT. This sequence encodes CASSRQVRDTQYF.

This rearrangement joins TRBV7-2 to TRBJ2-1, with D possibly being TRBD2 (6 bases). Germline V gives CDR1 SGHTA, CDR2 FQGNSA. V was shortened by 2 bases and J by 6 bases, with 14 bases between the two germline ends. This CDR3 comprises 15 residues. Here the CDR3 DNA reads TGTGCCAGCAGCTTATCGGGGGAGCCCTTCAATGAGCAGTTCTTC. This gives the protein CASSLSGEPFNEQFF.

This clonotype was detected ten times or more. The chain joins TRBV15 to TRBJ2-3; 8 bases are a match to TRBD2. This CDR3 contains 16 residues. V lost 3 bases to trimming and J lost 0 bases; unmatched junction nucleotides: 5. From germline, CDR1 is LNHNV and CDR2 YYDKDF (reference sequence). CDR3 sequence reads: CATSSPLAESTDTQYF. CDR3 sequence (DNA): TGTGCCACCAGCAGTCCACTAGCGGAGAGCACAGATACGCAGTATTTT.